A selection of T cell receptor beta chains follows, all from one sample in a study of identical twins. From the 5' RACE reads, TCRdb called clonotypes with MiXCR, one entry per CDR3 protein. Of about 280,000 distinct CDR3 sequences detected, about 8% appear once; the ten largest clones hold roughly 2.1%. A further study also used this sample, focusing on yellow fever vaccine responses in identical twins.

The material sequenced was memory (CD45RO+) T cells sorted from blood. The receptors derive from a woman younger than 30 in good health. Each CDR3 is given with its conserved first and last residue. D genes are given only for firm matches. Size tells how often a clone was seen (once, few, many) or the class of an expanded clone, and some rows leave it out.

V: TRBV20-1
size: many
J: TRBJ2-6
D: NA
DNA: TGCAGTGCTCCAATTTACAGGGCCCGCTCTGGGGCCAACGTCCTGACTTTC
CDR3: CSAPIYRARSGANVLTF

V: TRBV3-1
size: NA
J: TRBJ2-7
D: TRBD1
DNA: TGTGCCAGCAGCCTCGGACAGGGGCAGTACGAGCAGTACTTC
CDR3: CASSLGQGQYEQYF

V: TRBV4-1
size: NA
J: TRBJ2-3
D: TRBD2
DNA: TGCGCCAGCAGCCAAGCCCTGGCGGGAGGGCCAAGAGATACGCAGTATTTT
CDR3: CASSQALAGGPRDTQYF

V: TRBV28
size: NA
J: TRBJ1-1
D: NA
DNA: TGTGCCAGCAGTTTTTACAAGTGGGGAACTGAAGCTTTCTTT
CDR3: CASSFYKWGTEAFF

V: TRBV5-6
size: many
J: TRBJ2-5
D: TRBD1
DNA: TGTGCCAGCAGCCCGACGGGACAGGGGTACCAAGAGACCCAGTACTTC
CDR3: CASSPTGQGYQETQYF

V: TRBV20-1
size: few
J: TRBJ1-1
D: TRBD1
DNA: TGCAGTGCTAGACTCGGCGCAGGGGGAACTGAAGCTTTCTTT
CDR3: CSARLGAGGTEAFF

V: TRBV24-1
size: many
J: TRBJ2-1
D: TRBD2
DNA: TGTGCCACCAGTGACCGTACTAGCGGGAAATACAATGAGCAGTTCTTC
CDR3: CATSDRTSGKYNEQFF

V: TRBV24-1
size: few
J: TRBJ2-1
D: TRBD2
DNA: TGTGCCACTGGGACTAATCTCTACAATGAGCAGTTCTTC
CDR3: CATGTNLYNEQFF

V: TRBV18
size: few
J: TRBJ1-2
D: NA
DNA: TGTGCCAGCTCACCATGGCAGGAGGGCTATGGCTACACCTTC
CDR3: CASSPWQEGYGYTF

V: TRBV12-3/TRBV12-4
size: many
J: TRBJ1-4
D: NA
DNA: TGTGCCAGCCGGGCGGGGGCTAGGGTTGAAAAACTGTTTTTT
CDR3: CASRAGARVEKLFF

V: TRBV6-1
size: NA
J: TRBJ2-1
D: TRBD2
DNA: TGTGCCAGCAGGCGGACTAGCGGGAGTTCGGAGGGAGAGCAGTTCTTC
CDR3: CASRRTSGSSEGEQFF

V: TRBV18
size: NA
J: TRBJ1-6
D: NA
DNA: TGTGCCAGCTCGGGGAGTGGCTTCAAAATGTTGGATTCACCCCTCCACTTT
CDR3: CASSGSGFKMLDSPLHF

V: TRBV3-1
size: NA
J: TRBJ1-2
D: NA
DNA: TGTGCCGGCAGCCCTCTGGAGAATAATGGCTACACCTTC
CDR3: CAGSPLENNGYTF

V: TRBV7-8
size: many
J: TRBJ2-1
D: TRBD1
DNA: TGTGCCAGCAGTCTTTCCGGGACAGCCTACAATGAGCAGTTCTTC
CDR3: CASSLSGTAYNEQFF

V: TRBV4-1
size: many
J: TRBJ2-2
D: TRBD1
DNA: TGCGCCAGCACCAAAGGACAGGGAAATAGTTTTTCGAACACCGGGGAGCTGTTTTTT
CDR3: CASTKGQGNSFSNTGELFF

V: TRBV7-6
size: few
J: TRBJ2-6
D: NA
DNA: TGTGCCAGCAGCCGATTTACACAGAACTCTGGGGCCAACGTCCTGACTTTC
CDR3: CASSRFTQNSGANVLTF

V: TRBV3-1
size: few
J: TRBJ2-3
D: NA
DNA: TGTGCCAGCAGCCAAGATAGAAGGCGGGGTGCCACAGATACGCAGTATTTT
CDR3: CASSQDRRRGATDTQYF

V: TRBV18
size: few
J: TRBJ2-2
D: TRBD2
DNA: TGTGCCAGCTCACCCTTTACTTCCAGCGGGGATGACACCGGGGAGCTGTTTTTT
CDR3: CASSPFTSSGDDTGELFF

V: TRBV7-9
size: few
J: TRBJ2-2
D: NA
DNA: TGTGCCAGCAGCCAAGCTGGAGGATACACCGGGGAGCTGTTTTTT
CDR3: CASSQAGGYTGELFF

V: TRBV6-1
size: NA
J: TRBJ2-6
D: NA
DNA: TGTGCCAGCAGTGATCTCTCTGGGGCCAACGTCCTGACTTTC
CDR3: CASSDLSGANVLTF